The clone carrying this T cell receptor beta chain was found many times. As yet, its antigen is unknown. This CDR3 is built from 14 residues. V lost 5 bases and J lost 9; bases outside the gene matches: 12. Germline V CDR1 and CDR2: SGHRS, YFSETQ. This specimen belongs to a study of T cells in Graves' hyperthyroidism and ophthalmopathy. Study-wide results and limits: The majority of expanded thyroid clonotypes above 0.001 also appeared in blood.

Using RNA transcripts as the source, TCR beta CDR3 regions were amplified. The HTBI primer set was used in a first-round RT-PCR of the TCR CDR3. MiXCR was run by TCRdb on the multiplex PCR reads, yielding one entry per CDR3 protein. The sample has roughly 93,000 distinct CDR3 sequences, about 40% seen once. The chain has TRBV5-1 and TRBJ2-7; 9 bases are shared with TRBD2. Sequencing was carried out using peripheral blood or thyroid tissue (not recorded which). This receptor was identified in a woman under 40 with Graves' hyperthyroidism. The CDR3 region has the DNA TGCGCCAGCAGTTACGGGACTAGCCCACCGTCGCAGTACTTC. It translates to CASSYGTSPPSQYF.